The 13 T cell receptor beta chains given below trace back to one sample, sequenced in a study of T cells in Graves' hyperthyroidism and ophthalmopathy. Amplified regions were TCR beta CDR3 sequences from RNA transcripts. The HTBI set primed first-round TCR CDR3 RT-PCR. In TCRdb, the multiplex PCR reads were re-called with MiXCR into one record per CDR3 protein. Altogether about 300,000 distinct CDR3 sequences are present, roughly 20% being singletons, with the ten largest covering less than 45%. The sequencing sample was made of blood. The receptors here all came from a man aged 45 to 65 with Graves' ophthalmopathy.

The CDR3 here is CASSYDPGNEQFF. For the CDR3, the DNA is TGTGCCAGCAGTTACGACCCAGGAAATGAGCAGTTCTTC. The J gene is TRBJ2-1, the V gene TRBV6-2 or TRBV6-3; the D is unclear. The CDR3 totals 13 residues. Germline-derived CDR1 and CDR2 are MNHEY and SVGEGT. V was shortened by 2 bases and J by 7 bases, with 9 bases between the two germline ends.

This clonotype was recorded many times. The CDR3 reads CASSRKAGGLSHTSYEQYF. The CDR3 region has the DNA TGTGCCAGCAGCCGCAAAGCGGGAGGATTGTCACACACCTCCTACGAGCAGTACTTC. The chain uses TRBV12-3 or TRBV12-4 and TRBJ2-7, with 9 positions matching TRBD2. The CDR3 runs to 19 residues. The trim removed 6 bases at V and 0 bases at J, leaving 18 bases unmatched.

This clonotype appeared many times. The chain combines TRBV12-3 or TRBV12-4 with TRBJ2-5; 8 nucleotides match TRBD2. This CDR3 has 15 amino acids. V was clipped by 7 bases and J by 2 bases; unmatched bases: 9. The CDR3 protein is CASKVNSGGQETQYF. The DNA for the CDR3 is TGTGCCAGCAAGGTCAACTCGGGAGGGCAAGAGACCCAGTACTTC.

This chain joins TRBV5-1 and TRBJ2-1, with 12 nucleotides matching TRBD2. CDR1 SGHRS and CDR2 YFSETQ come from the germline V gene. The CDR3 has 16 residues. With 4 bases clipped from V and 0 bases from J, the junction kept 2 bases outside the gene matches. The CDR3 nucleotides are TGCGCCAGCAGCACGGGACTAGCGGGCTCCTACAATGAGCAGTTCTTC. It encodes CASSTGLAGSYNEQFF.

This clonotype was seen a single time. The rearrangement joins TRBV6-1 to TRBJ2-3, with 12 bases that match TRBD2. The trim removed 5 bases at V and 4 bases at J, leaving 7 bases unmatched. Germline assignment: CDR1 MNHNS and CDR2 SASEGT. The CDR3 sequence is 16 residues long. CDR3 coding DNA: TGTGCCAGCAGTTCGCTAGCGGGAGGGCGCGCAGATACGCAGTATTTT. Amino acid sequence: CASSSLAGGRADTQYF.

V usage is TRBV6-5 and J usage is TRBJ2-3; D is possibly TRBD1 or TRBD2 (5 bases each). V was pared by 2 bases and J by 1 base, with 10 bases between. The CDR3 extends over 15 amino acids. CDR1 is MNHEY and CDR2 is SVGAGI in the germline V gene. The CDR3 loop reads CASSYGASRTDTQYF. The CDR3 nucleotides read TGTGCCAGCAGTTACGGGGCTAGCCGCACAGATACGCAGTATTTT.

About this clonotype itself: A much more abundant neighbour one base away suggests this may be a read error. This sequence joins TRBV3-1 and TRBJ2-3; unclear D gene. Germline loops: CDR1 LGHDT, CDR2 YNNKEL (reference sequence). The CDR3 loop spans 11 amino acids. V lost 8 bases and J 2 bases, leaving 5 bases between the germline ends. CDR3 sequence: CASVDTDTQYF. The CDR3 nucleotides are TGTGCCAGCGTAGACACAGATACGCAGTATTTT.

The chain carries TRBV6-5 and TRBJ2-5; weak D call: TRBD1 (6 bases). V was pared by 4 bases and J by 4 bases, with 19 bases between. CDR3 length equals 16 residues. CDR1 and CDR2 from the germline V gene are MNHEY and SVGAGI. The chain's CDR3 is CASSSSRFRGRETQYF. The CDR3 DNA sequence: TGTGCCAGCAGTTCCTCCCGGTTCAGGGGACGAGAGACCCAGTACTTC.

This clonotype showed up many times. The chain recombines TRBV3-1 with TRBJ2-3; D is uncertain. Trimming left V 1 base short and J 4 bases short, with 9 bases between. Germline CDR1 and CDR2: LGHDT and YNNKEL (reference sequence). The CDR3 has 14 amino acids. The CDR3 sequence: CASSQASPSDTQYF. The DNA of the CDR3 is TGTGCCAGCAGCCAAGCCTCCCCATCAGATACGCAGTATTTT.

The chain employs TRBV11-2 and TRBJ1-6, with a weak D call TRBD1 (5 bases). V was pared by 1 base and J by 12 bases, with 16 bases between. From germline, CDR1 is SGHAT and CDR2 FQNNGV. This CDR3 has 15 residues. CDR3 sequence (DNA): TGTGCCAGCAGCTTAGGATCTACAGGAGAAAGACCCCTCCACTTT. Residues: CASSLGSTGERPLHF.

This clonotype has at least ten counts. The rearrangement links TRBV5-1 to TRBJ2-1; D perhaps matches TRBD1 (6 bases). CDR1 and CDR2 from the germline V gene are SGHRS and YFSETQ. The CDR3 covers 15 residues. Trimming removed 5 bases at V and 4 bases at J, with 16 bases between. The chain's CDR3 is CASRRSGADYNEQFF. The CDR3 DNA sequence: TGCGCCAGCAGACGCTCAGGGGCGGATTACAATGAGCAGTTCTTC. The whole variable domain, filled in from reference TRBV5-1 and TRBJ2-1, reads KAGVTQTPRYLIKTRGQQVTLSCSPISGHRSVSWYQQTPGQGLQFLFEYFSETQRNKGNFPGRFSGRQFSNSRSEMNVSTLELGDSALYLCASRRSGADYNEQFFGPGTRLTVL.

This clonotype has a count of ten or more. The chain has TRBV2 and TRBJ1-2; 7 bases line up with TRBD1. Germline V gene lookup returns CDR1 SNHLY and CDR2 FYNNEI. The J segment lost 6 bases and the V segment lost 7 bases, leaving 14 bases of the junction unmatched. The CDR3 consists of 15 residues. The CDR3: CASTIVPGTENGYTF. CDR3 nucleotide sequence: TGTGCCAGCACTATTGTCCCCGGGACAGAAAATGGCTACACCTTC.

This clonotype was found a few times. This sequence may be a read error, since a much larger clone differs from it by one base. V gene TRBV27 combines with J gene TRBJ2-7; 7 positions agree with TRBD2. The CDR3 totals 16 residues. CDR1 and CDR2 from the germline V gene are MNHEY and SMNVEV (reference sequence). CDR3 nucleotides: TGTGCCGGCAGTTGGAGCGGGGTGGAGTTGGCCTACGAGCAGTACTTC. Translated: CAGSWSGVELAYEQYF.